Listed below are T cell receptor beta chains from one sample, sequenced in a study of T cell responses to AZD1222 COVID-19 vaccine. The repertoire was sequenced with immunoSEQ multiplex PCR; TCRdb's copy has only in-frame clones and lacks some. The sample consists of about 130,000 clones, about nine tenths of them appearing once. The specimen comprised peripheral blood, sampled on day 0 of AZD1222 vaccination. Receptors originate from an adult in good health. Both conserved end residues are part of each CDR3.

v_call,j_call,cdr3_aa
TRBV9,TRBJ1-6,CASSTRQTGNSPLHF
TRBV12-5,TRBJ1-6,CASGPGQINSPLHF
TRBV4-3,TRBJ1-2,CASSGTGEGGDYGYTF
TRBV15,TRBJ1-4,CATSRGQGGEKLFF
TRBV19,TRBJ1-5,CASSIEGSQPQHF
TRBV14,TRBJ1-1,CASSQERTANTEAFF
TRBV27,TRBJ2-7,CASSQGTGPTYEQYF
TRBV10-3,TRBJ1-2,CAISKGNNYGYTF
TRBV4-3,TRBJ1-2,CASSQDLAGAYGYTF
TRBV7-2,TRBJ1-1,CASSPQMNTEAFF
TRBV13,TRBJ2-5,CASSLARTGGRETQYF
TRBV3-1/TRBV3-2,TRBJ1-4,CASSQSPGEGEKLFF
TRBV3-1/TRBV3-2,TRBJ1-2,CASSQEIYGYTF
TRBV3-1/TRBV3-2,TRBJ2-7,CASSPGTTYEQYF
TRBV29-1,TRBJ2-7,CSVEVPGAYEQYF
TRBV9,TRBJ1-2,CASGQDRGNYGYTF
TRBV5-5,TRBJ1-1,CASNNNRVEAFF
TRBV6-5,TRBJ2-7,CASRMTGASYEQYF
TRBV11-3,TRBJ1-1,CASSLGRGNTEAFF
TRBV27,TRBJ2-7,CASQTGVGFYEQYF
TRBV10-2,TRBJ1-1,CASRDTGAGSTEAFF
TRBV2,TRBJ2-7,CASSVGAGASGEQYF
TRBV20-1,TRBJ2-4,CSARENIQYF
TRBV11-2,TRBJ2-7,CASSFGAGQGIPYEQYF
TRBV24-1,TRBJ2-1,CATSDGDSSYNEQFF
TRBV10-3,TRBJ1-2,CAISESMEIGYTF
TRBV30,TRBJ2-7,CAWGLGPYEQYF
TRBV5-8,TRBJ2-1,CASSAGQRTSGGARNEQFF
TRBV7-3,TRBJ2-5,CASSLTPDTSWETQYF
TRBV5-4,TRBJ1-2,CASSTEQVNYGYTF
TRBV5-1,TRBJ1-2,CASSVGLGANYGYTF
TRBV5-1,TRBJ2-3,CASSARQKSTDTQYF
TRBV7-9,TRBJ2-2,CASSSLTGELFF
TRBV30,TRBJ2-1,CASLNGLDRNEQFF
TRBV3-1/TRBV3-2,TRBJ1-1,CASSPLQGYTEAFF
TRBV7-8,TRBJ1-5,CASSLAENQPQHF
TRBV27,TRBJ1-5,CASSLWGHGNQPQHF
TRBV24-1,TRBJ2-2,CATSDSSRLGTGELFF
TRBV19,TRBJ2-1,CASSTGTSTYNEQFF
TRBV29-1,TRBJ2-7,CSSQGGGPDSYEQYF
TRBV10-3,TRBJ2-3,CAIRDSTDTQYF
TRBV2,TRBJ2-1,CASSREDSYNEQFF
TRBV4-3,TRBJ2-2,CASSQVWGNTGELFF
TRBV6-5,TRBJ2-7,CASSDSGLVAYEQYF
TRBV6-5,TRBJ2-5,CASSGLAGGETQYF
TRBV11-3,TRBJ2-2,CASSPGGVVTGELFF
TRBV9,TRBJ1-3,CASSLRGEAGNTIYF
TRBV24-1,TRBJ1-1,CATSASSGVTEAFF
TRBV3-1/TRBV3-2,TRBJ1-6,CASRLRVNNSPLHF
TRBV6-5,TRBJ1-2,CASCGRWVGYTF
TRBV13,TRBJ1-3,CASSPRGAGNTIYF